The 15 T cell receptor beta chains listed next were all sequenced from one sample in a study of blood T cell repertoires in COVID-19. Some clones are missing from TCRdb's copy, which holds only in-frame ones; the method was immunoSEQ multiplex PCR. This table has some 74,000 clones, 65% to 85% appearing once. Sequenced: peripheral blood. The receptors stem from a man between 65 and 85 years old with active or convalescent COVID-19.

The chain uses TRBV2 and TRBJ2-3; 7 bases match TRBD2. The CDR3 has 14 residues. The V segment lost 6 bases and the J segment 2 bases; nucleotides outside the gene matches: 5. CDR1 SNHLY and CDR2 FYNNEI come from the germline V gene. The CDR3 DNA reads TGTGCCAGCAGGGCGGGGGTCATCACAGATACGCAGTATTTT. Protein sequence: CASRAGVITDTQYF. Supplemented by reference TRBV2 and TRBJ2-3, the full variable domain reads EPEVTQTPSHQVTQMGQEVILRCVPISNHLYFYWYRQILGQKVEFLVSFYNNEISEKSEIFDDQFSVERPDGSNFTLKIRSTKLEDSAMYFCASRAGVITDTQYFGPGTRLTVL.

The chain recombines TRBV2 with TRBJ2-2, with TRBD2 matching over 11 bases. The CDR3 has 17 amino acids. Germline CDR1 is SNHLY and CDR2 is FYNNEI. V gave up 7 bases and J gave up 4 bases; unmatched junction bases: 11. The CDR3 sequence: CASTSSSGGASTGELFF. Here the CDR3 DNA reads TGTGCCAGCACTAGCAGTAGCGGGGGGGCTAGCACCGGGGAGCTGTTTTTT.

The chain combines TRBV2 with TRBJ1-3; 7 bases align to TRBD1. CDR3 length: 13 residues. Germline loops: CDR1 SNHLY, CDR2 FYNNEI. V shed 7 bases and J 4 bases; nucleotides not matched to a gene: 4. The CDR3 is CASTRGQGNTIYF. The CDR3 region has the DNA TGTGCCAGCACAAGGGGGCAGGGAAACACCATATATTTT.

The chain is built from TRBV6-1 and TRBJ2-5; the D is unclear. The CDR3 contains 14 residues. Per the germline V gene, CDR1 is MNHNS and CDR2 is SASEGT. The V gene lost 3 bases and the J gene lost 2 bases, with 10 bases spanning the gap. CDR3 region: CASSDRIYQETQYF. For the CDR3, the DNA is TGTGCCAGCAGTGACAGGATATATCAAGAGACCCAGTACTTC.

For this clone: Within the sample, other DNA sequences also encode this same CDR3. V usage is TRBV28 and J usage is TRBJ1-2; 8 bases agree with TRBD1. CDR3 length: 15 residues. V shed 5 bases and J 5 bases; nucleotides not matched to a gene: 10. Looked up from germline, CDR1 is MDHEN and CDR2 is SYDVKM. This CDR3 is CASSAPGGIGYGYTF. For the CDR3, the DNA is TGTGCCAGCAGTGCACCAGGGGGCATAGGATATGGCTACACCTTC.

This clone was picked up one time. The rearrangement links TRBV28 to TRBJ1-3; D not certain. The CDR3 runs to 12 residues. Germline CDR1 MDHEN, CDR2 SYDVKM. Trimming stripped 7 bases from V and 4 bases from J, with 8 bases between. CDR3 loop: CASTLGGNTIYF. The CDR3 DNA follows: TGTGCCAGCACCCTAGGCGGAAACACCATATATTTT. The entire variable domain, with the rest obtained from reference TRBV28 and TRBJ1-3, is as follows: DVKVTQSSRYLVKRTGEKVFLECVQDMDHENMFWYRQDPGLGLRLIYFSYDVKMKEKGDIPEGYSVSREKKERFSLILESASTNQTSMYLCASTLGGNTIYFGEGSWLTVV.

This rearrangement joins TRBV2 to TRBJ2-3; TRBD2 matches 10 bases. V lost 7 bases to trimming and J lost 4 bases; unmatched junction nucleotides: 11. CDR3 length equals 16 residues. The V gene's germline CDR1 is SNHLY and CDR2 FYNNEI. CDR3 in amino acids: CASMARATSGADTQYF. The CDR3 nucleotides are TGTGCCAGCATGGCGAGGGCAACTAGCGGGGCAGATACGCAGTATTTT.

There are a few counts of this clone. Here the CDR3 reads CASSLAGTSGGGDTQYF. The CDR3 DNA sequence: TGTGCCAGCAGCTTAGCGGGCACTAGCGGGGGTGGAGATACGCAGTATTTT. The gene calls are TRBV7-6 and TRBJ2-3, with 11 bases matching TRBD2. CDR1 and CDR2 from the germline V gene are SGHVS and FNYEAQ. V trimming: 0 bases; J trimming: 5 bases; junction bases outside the gene matches: 7. The CDR3 is made up of 17 amino acids.

This chain joins TRBV24-1 and TRBJ2-2, with 9 bases identical to TRBD1. CDR1 is KGHDR, CDR2 SFDVKD, per germline. V dropped 4 bases and J dropped 4; count of bases not matched to a gene: 9. This CDR3 is built from 17 residues. The CDR3, as DNA: TGTGCCACCAGTGAAGGGTTGACAGGGGGGACCACCGGGGAGCTGTTTTTT. Protein product: CATSEGLTGGTTGELFF.

The rearrangement links TRBV3-1 (or the pseudogene TRBV3-2) to TRBJ1-5; D is undetermined. Germline CDR1 is LGHDT and CDR2 is YNNKEL (reference sequence). V was cut by 1 base and J by 6 bases, with 10 bases left in between. CDR3 length: 14 residues. CDR3 coding DNA: TGTGCCAGCAGCCAAGTTGCGGCGGCTCAGCCCCAGCATTTT. This sequence encodes CASSQVAAAQPQHF.

The V and J genes are TRBV19 and TRBJ1-3; 7 bases agree with TRBD1. Germline V gene sequence: CDR1 LNHDA, CDR2 SQIVND (reference sequence). This CDR3 has 14 amino acids. With 6 bases clipped from V and 5 bases from J, the junction kept 7 bases outside the gene matches. The CDR3 loop reads CASSPRGYRNTIYF. The CDR3 DNA reads TGTGCCAGTAGCCCCAGGGGGTATAGAAACACCATATATTTT.

The rearrangement links TRBV7-2 to TRBJ2-2; the D is unclear. Germline V gene lookup returns CDR1 SGHTA and CDR2 FQGNSA. The V end was cut by 4 bases, the J end by 1 base, with 7 bases between. The CDR3 loop spans 14 amino acids. For the CDR3, the DNA is TGTGCCAGCAGCTCTAGGAGGAACACCGGGGAGCTGTTTTTT. It encodes CASSSRRNTGELFF.

The chain combines TRBV10-1 with TRBJ1-4, with TRBD1 matching 7 bases. This CDR3 contains 17 residues. V lost 8 bases, J lost 4 bases, and 16 bases stayed unmatched. Germline CDR1 WNHNN, CDR2 SYGVQD (reference sequence). The CDR3 region has the DNA TGCGCCAGCCCTACAATACCTAACAGGGGTGATAATGAAAAACTGTTTTTT. Translating gives CASPTIPNRGDNEKLFF.

This clone was detected once. The chain joins TRBV7-2 to TRBJ1-2; TRBD1 matches 10 bases. J lost 4 bases, V lost 9 bases, and 5 bases had no gene match. Per the germline V gene, CDR1 is SGHTA and CDR2 is FQGNSA. The CDR3 runs to 13 residues. CDR3 loop: CASRDRGLYGYTF. DNA for the CDR3: TGTGCCAGTAGGGACAGGGGCCTCTATGGCTACACCTTC. The full variable domain, rest sourced from reference TRBV7-2 and TRBJ1-2, is GAGVSQSPSNKVTEKGKDVELRCDPISGHTALYWYRQSLGQGLEFLIYFQGNSAPDKSGLPSDRFSAERTGGSVSTLTIQRTQQEDSAVYLCASRDRGLYGYTFGSGTRLTVV.

The chain recombines TRBV7-9 with TRBJ2-3; D remains ambiguous. Germline loops: CDR1 SEHNR, CDR2 FQNEAQ (reference sequence). The CDR3 sequence is 14 residues long. V lost 4 bases and J 1 base, leaving 9 bases between the germline ends. CDR3 region: CASSYDIGTDTQYF. The DNA of the CDR3 is TGTGCCAGCAGCTATGACATAGGCACAGATACGCAGTATTTT.